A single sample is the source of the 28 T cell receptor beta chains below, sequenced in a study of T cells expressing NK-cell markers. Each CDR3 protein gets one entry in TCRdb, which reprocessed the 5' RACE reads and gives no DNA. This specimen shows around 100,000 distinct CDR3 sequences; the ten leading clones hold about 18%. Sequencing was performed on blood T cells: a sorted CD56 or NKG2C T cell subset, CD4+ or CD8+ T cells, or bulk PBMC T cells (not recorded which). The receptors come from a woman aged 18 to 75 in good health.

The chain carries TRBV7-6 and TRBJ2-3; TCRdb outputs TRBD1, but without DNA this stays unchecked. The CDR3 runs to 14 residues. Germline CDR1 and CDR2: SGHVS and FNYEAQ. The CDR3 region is CASSGWSSTDTQYF.

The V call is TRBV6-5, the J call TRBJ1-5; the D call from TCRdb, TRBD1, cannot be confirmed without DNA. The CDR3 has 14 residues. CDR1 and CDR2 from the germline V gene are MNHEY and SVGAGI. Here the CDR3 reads CASSSDRANQPQHF.

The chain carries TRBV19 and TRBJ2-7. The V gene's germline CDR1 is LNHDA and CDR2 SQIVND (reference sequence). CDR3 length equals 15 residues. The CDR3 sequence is CATTSAFEGPYEQYF.

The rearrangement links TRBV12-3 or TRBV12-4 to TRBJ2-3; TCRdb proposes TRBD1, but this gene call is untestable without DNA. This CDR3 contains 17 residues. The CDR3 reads CASRTGEKLWIGDTQYF.

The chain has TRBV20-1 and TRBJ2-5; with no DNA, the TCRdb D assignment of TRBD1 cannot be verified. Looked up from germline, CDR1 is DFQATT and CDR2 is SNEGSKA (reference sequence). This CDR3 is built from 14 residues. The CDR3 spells CSARDRTGALTQYF.

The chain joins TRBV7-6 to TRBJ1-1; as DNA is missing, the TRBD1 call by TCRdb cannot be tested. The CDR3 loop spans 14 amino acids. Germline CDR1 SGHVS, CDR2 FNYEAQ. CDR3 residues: CASSLDRGNTEAFF.

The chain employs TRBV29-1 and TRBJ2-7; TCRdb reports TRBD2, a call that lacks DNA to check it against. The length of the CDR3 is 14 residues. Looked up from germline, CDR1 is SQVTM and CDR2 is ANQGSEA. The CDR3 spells CSVDLAGDSYEQYF.

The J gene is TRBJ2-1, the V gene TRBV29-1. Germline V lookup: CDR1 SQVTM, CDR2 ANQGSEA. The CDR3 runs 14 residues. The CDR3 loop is CSVELRVSYNEQFF.

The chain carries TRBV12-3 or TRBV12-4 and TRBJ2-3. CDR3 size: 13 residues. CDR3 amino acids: CASSLHSTDTQYF.

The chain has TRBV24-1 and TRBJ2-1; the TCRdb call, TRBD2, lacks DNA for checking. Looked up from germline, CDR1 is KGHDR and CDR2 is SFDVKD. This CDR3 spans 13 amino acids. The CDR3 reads CATGTSGNHEQFF.

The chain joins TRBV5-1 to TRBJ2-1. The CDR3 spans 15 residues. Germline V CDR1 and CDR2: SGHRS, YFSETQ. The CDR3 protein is CASSLDRGLYNEQFF.

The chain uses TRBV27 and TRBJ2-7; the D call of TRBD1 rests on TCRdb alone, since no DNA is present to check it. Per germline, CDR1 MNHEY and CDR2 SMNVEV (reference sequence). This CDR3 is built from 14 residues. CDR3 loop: CASSLTGLADEQYF.

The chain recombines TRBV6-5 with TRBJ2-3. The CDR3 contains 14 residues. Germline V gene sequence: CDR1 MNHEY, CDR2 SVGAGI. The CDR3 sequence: CASSYSSGADTQYF.

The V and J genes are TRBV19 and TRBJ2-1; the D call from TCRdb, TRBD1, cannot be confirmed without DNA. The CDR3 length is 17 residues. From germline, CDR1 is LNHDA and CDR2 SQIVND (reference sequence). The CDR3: CASSIVPDRGRRGGQFF.

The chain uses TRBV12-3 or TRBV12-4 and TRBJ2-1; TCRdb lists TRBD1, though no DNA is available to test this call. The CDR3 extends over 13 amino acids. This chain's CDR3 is CASSLRGLNEQFF.

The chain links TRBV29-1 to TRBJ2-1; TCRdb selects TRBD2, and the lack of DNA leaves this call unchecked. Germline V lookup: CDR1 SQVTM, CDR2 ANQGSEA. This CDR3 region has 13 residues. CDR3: CSAERMASLEQFF.

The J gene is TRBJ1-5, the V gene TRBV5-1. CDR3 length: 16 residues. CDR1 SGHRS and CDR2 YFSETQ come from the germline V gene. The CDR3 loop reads CASSLTAREERQPQHF.

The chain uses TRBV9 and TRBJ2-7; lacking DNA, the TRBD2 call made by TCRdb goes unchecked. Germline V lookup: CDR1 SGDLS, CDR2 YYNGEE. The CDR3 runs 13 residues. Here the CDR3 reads CASSHGEAYEQYF.

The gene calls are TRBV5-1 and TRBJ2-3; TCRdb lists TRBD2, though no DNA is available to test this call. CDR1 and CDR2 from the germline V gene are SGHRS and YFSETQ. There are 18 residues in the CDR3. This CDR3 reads CASSLALYGGGITDTQYF. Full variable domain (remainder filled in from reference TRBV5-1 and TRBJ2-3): KAGVTQTPRYLIKTRGQQVTLSCSPISGHRSVSWYQQTPGQGLQFLFEYFSETQRNKGNFPGRFSGRQFSNSRSEMNVSTLELGDSALYLCASSLALYGGGITDTQYFGPGTRLTVL.

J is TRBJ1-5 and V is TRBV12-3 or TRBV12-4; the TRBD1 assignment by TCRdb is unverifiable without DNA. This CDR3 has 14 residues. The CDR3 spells CASGEPGLPQPQHF.

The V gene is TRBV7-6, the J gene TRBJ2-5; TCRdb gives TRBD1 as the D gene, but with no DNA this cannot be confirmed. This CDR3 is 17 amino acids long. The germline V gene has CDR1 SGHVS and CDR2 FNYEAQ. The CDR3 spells CASSLGPQGLLQETQYF.

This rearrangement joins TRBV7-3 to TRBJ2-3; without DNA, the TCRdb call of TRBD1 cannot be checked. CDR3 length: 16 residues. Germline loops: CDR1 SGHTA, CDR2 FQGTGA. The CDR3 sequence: CASSVAGGQLTDTQYF.

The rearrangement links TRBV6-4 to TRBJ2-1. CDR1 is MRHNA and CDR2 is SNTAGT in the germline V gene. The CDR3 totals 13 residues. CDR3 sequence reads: CASSEGEKNEQFF.

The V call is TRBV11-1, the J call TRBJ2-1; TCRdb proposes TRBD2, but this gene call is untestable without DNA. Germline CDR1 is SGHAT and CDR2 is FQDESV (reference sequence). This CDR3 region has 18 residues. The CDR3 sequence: CASSLGWRSGPMESEQFF. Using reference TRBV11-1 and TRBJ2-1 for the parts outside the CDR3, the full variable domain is EAEVAQSPRYKITEKSQAVAFWCDPISGHATLYWYRQILGQGPELLVQFQDESVVDDSQLPKDRFSAERLKGVDSTLKIQPAELGDSAMYLCASSLGWRSGPMESEQFFGPGTRLTVL.

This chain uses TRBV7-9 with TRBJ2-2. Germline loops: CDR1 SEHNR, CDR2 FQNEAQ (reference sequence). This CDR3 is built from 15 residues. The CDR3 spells CASSPDWANTGELFF.

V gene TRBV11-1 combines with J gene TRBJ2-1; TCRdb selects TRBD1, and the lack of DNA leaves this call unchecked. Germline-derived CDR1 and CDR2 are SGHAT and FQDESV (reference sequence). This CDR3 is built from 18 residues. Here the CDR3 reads CASRNIRGREAGGNEQFF.

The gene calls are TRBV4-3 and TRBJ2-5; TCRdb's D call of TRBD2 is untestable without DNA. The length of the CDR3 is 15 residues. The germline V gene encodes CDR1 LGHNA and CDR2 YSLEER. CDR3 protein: CASSQAWPGLETQYF.

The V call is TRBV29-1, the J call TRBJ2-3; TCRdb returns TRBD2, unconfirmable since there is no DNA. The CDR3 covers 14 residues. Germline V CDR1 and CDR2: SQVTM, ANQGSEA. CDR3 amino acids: CSVVSSGGTDTQYF.